Below, 9 T cell receptor beta chains from the same sample are listed, as sequenced in a study of shared T cell receptors in the human thymus. Libraries were prepared by immunoSEQ multiplex PCR; TCRdb keeps only in-frame clonotypes and omits some of them. This repertoire shows hundreds of thousands of clones, roughly 94% found once; its top ten account for 0.02%. The sample was thymocytes. These receptors were obtained from a human donor.

V and J are TRBV19 and TRBJ1-2; 9 bases fit TRBD1. The CDR3 sequence is 15 residues long. The V gene end was trimmed by 7 bases and the J gene end by 5 bases; junction bases not matched to a gene: 11. The germline V gene encodes CDR1 LNHDA and CDR2 SQIVND (reference sequence). The CDR3 sequence is CASNLPGQGTYGYTF. The CDR3 coding sequence is TGTGCCAGTAACCTACCGGGACAGGGAACTTATGGCTACACCTTC.

The chain has TRBV28 and TRBJ2-7, with 8 bases aligning to TRBD1. Germline lookup yields CDR1 MDHEN and CDR2 SYDVKM. The CDR3 spans 14 residues. Germline trimming cut 10 bases from V and 5 bases from J; bases unmatched to any gene: 13. The DNA for the CDR3 is TGTGCCACACACCCCCGGACAGGGTATCACGAGCAGTACTTC. It specifies CATHPRTGYHEQYF.

J is TRBJ2-2 and V is TRBV21-1; TRBD2, the D gene given by the table, was not confirmed from the DNA. TRBV21-1 has pseudogene status. The CDR3 length is 16 residues. CDR3 amino acids: CASSKPDSKNTGELFF. The CDR3 region has the DNA TGTGCCAGCAGCAAACCCGATAGCAAGAACACCGGGGAGCTGTTTTTT.

V gene TRBV4-1 combines with J gene TRBJ2-7, with no clear D. V lost 1 base and J 3 bases, leaving 16 bases between the germline ends. Germline CDR1 is MGHRA and CDR2 is YSYEKL. This CDR3 region has 16 residues. Here the CDR3 reads CASSQGEAEGGYEQYF. DNA for the CDR3: TGCGCCAGCAGCCAAGGTGAGGCGGAAGGCGGCTACGAGCAGTACTTC.

The chain employs TRBV6-5 and TRBJ1-2; D perhaps matches TRBD1 (5 bases). The CDR3 is made up of 13 amino acids. The V end was cut by 5 bases, the J end by 7 bases, with 14 bases between. From germline, CDR1 is MNHEY and CDR2 SVGAGI. This CDR3 reads CASSVRTKGGYTF. Here the CDR3 DNA reads TGTGCCAGCAGTGTTAGGACAAAAGGTGGCTACACCTTC.

The V call is TRBV9, the J call TRBJ1-1, with TRBD1 as a possible D gene (5 bases). The CDR3 is 14 residues long. From germline, CDR1 is SGDLS and CDR2 YYNGEE. V lost 4 bases to trimming and J lost 5 bases, with 15 bases between them. Here the CDR3 reads CASSKTGAGTEAFF. CDR3 in DNA: TGTGCCAGCAGCAAGACCGGGGCCGGAACTGAAGCTTTCTTT. The full variable domain, in which reference TRBV9 and TRBJ1-1 provide the parts outside the CDR3, is DSGVTQTPKHLITATGQRVTLRCSPRSGDLSVYWYQQSLDQGLQFLIQYYNGEERAKGNILERFSAQQFPDLHSELNLSSLELGDSALYFCASSKTGAGTEAFFGQGTRLTVV.

The chain employs TRBV7-3 and TRBJ2-3; D might be TRBD1 (6 bases). The V gene lost 3 bases and the J gene lost 2 bases, with 12 bases spanning the gap. The germline V gene has CDR1 SGHTA and CDR2 FQGTGA. This CDR3 has 15 residues. The CDR3 protein is CASSFGDIITDTQYF. For the CDR3, the DNA is TGTGCCAGCAGCTTTGGGGACATAATCACAGATACGCAGTATTTT.

In the case of this clone: One end of the junction fails to match germline, which may point to a read error. The chain combines TRBV27 with TRBJ1-2, with 7 bases fitting TRBD1. Germline CDR1 and CDR2: MNHEY and SMNVEV (reference sequence). This CDR3 is built from 14 residues. The CDR3 loop reads CASSLRTGMACLSF. The CDR3 DNA sequence: TGTGCCAGCAGTCTGCGGACAGGCATGGCTTGTCTTTCGTTC.

Details on this clone: The junction does not match germline at one end; this may be a read error. The chain joins TRBV7-2 to TRBJ2-7; TRBD1 or TRBD2 may be the D gene (5 bases each). Germline CDR1 SGHTA, CDR2 FQGNSA. The CDR3 spans 13 residues. CDR3 in amino acids: CASSLASFGTPNF. CDR3 nucleotide sequence: TGTGCCAGCAGCTTAGCCTCTTTTGGGACCCCTAACTTC.